The text below deals with one T cell receptor beta chain. What it binds is not known. This sample stems from a study of cytomegalovirus exposure and HLA in healthy donors. General study points: It was reportedly the case that the classifier diagnosed cytomegalovirus status with high specificity and sensitivity. Per a prior analysis, the majority of TCR beta V segments were productive roughly 87% or roughly 30% of the time.

Both 60 Vbeta primers and 13 Jbeta primers went into the PCR. The protocol was immunoSEQ multiplex PCR, while the TCRdb copy is restricted to in-frame clones and leaves out a portion. The sample has over 150,000 clones, less than 80% seen once. The CDR3 spans 15 residues. V lost 0 bases to trimming and J lost 7 bases; unmatched junction nucleotides: 8. Germline CDR1 LNHNV, CDR2 YYDKDF (reference sequence). The sample was PBMCs. The source of this sequence is a man aged 25-45 years in good health and CMV-seronegative. The chain has TRBV15 and TRBJ2-7, with 8 bases that match TRBD1. As DNA, the CDR3 is TGTGCCACCAGCAGAGATCTTGGACAGGGCCTGGAGCAGTACTTC. It is translated as CATSRDLGQGLEQYF.